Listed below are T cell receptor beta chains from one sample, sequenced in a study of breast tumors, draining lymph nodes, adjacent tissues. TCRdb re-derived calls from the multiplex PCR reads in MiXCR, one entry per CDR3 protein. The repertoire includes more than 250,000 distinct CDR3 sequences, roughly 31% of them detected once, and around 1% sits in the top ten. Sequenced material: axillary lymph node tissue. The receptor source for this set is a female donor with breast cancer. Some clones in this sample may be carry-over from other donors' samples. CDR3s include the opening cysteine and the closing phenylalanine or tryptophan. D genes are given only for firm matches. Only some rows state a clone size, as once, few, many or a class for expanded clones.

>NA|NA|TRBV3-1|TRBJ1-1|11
TGTGCCAGCAGCCAGAGCGGTGAAGCTTTCTTT
CASSQSGEAFF
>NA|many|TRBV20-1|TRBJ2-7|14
TGCAGTGCCGGGAGACAGGACGTATCCTACGAGCAGTACTTC
CSAGRQDVSYEQYF
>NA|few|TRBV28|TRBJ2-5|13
TGTGCCACCTACTCGGGGTTCCAAGAGACCCAGTACTTC
CATYSGFQETQYF
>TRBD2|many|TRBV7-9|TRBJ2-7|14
TGTGCCAGCAGCCTCGGACTAGCGGTAGGGGAGCAGTACTTC
CASSLGLAVGEQYF
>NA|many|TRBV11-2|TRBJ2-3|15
TGTGCCAGCAGCTTATTAGTGGGTACGCCAGATACGCAGTATTTT
CASSLLVGTPDTQYF
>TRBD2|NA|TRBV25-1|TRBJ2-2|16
TGTGCCAGGGGGCAAGAGGCGGGAGTTGGGACCGGGGAGCTGTTTTTT
CARGQEAGVGTGELFF
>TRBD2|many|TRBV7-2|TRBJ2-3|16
TGTGCCAGCAGCTTAGTAGCGGGAAGGAGGACAGATACGCAGTATTTT
CASSLVAGRRTDTQYF
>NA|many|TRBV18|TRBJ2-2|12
TGTGCCAGCTCAACTAGGAACGGGGAGCTGTTTTTT
CASSTRNGELFF
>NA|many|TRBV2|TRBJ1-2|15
TGTGCCAGCAGCGAGAGTCGGGGGAATAACTATGGCTACACCTTC
CASSESRGNNYGYTF
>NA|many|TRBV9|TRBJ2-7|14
TGTGCCAGCAGCTTAACAGGGTTGGAAGACGAGCAGTACTTC
CASSLTGLEDEQYF
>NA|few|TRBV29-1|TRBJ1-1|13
TGCAGCGCCGGGGGTTTAACGAACACTGAAGCTTTCTTT
CSAGGLTNTEAFF
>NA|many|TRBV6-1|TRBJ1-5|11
TGTGCCACCCAGTCTGGGCAGCCCCAGCATTTT
CATQSGQPQHF
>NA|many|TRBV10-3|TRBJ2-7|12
TGTGCCATCAGTTCGGACAGATACGAGCAGTACTTC
CAISSDRYEQYF
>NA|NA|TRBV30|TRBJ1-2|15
TGTGCCTGGAGTGTACCCCCCTTAGCTAACTATGGCTACACCTTC
CAWSVPPLANYGYTF
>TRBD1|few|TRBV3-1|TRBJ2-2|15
TGTGCCAGCAGCCACAGGGGGCGATACACCGGGGAGCTGTTTTTT
CASSHRGRYTGELFF
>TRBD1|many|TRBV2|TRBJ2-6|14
TGTGCCACCAAACTTGACAGGGGGGGAGTCGTCCTGACTTTC
CATKLDRGGVVLTF
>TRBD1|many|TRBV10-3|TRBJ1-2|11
TGTGCCGGTCAGACAGGGGATGGCTACACCTTC
CAGQTGDGYTF
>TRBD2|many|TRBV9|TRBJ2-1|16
TGTGCCAGCAGCGCGGGGGGACTAGTAGGGTACAATGAGCAGTTCTTC
CASSAGGLVGYNEQFF
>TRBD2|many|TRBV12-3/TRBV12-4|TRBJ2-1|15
TGTGCCAGCAGTTTGTTGGCTAGCGGAAGGAATGAGCAGTTCTTC
CASSLLASGRNEQFF
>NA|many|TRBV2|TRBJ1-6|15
TGTGCCAGCAGTGAAGGCACAAGGGGGAATTCACCCCTCCACTTT
CASSEGTRGNSPLHF
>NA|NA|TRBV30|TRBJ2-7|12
TGTGCCTGGAGTGTAGGGGGTTACGAGCAGTACTTC
CAWSVGGYEQYF
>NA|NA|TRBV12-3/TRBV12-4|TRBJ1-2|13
TGTGCCAGCAGTTCTCCCGACAGATTTGGCCACACCTTC
CASSSPDRFGHTF
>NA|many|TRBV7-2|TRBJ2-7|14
TGTGCCAGCAGCTTAAACCGGGCGTCATACGAGCAGTACTTC
CASSLNRASYEQYF
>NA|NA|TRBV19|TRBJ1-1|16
TGTGCCAGTAGTACCCTCCTTAGGGGCATGAACACTGAAGCTTTCTTT
CASSTLLRGMNTEAFF
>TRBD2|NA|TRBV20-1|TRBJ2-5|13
TGCAGTGCTAGCCATAGCGGGAAAGAGACCCAGTACTTC
CSASHSGKETQYF
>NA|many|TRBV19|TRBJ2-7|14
TGTGCCAGCAGCCGGGAGTCCAGCTCCTACGAGCAGTACTTC
CASSRESSSYEQYF
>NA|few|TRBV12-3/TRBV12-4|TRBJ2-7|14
TGTGCCAGCAGTTTGTCTATTAAATTCTACGAGCAGTACTTC
CASSLSIKFYEQYF
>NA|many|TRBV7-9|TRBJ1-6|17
TGTGCCAGCAGCTCCATGGGAGGGAGCTCCTATAATTCACCCCTCCACTTT
CASSSMGGSSYNSPLHF
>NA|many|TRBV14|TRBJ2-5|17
TGTGCCAGCAGCCAAAGGGGGGATAGTGGACATCTTGGGACCCAGTCCTTC
CASSQRGDSGHLGTQSF
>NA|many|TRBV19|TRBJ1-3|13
TGTGCCAGTAGGCGGACCCGCGAGGACACCATATATTTT
CASRRTREDTIYF
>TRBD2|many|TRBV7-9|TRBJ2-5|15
TGTGCCAGCAGCTTATCGCGGGTCGGGAGGGAGACCCAGTACTTC
CASSLSRVGRETQYF
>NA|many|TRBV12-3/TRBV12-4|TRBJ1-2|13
TGTGCCAGCAGTTTACTCGGGGGAATCGGCTACACCTTC
CASSLLGGIGYTF
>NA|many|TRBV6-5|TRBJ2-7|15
TGTGCCAGCAGCGGGACTTCCCGCGCAACCTACGAGCAGTACTTC
CASSGTSRATYEQYF
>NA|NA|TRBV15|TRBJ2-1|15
TGTGCCACCAGCAGTTATTCGGGAGTGGGCTATGAGCAGTTCTTC
CATSSYSGVGYEQFF
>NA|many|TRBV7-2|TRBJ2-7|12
TGTGCCAGCAGCTTAGAATTGGGCGAGCAGTACTTC
CASSLELGEQYF
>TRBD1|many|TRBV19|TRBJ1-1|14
TGTGCCAGTAGTTGGACAGGGGGTAACACTGAAGCTTTCTTT
CASSWTGGNTEAFF
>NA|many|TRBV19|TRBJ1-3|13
TGTGCCAGTAGTATGGGGCAGGGAAACACCATATATTTT
CASSMGQGNTIYF
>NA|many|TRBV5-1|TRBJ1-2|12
TGCGCCAGTTCTACAGGGACTACAGGCTACACCTTC
CASSTGTTGYTF
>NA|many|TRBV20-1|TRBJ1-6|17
TGCAGTGCTAGAGTAGGGCAGGGTAGCTCCTATAATTCACCCCTCCACTTT
CSARVGQGSSYNSPLHF
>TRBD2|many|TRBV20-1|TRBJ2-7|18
TGCAGTGCTAGAGATGGAAACCAAACTAGGCGGGAGAACTACGAGCAGTACTTC
CSARDGNQTRRENYEQYF
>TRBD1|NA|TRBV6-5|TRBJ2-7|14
TGTGCCAGCAGTCCAGAGACAGGGGTCGATTTTCAGTACTTC
CASSPETGVDFQYF
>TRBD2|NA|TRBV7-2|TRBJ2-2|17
TGTGCCAGCAGCTGGGGACTAGCGGGAGAGAGCACCGGGGAGCTGTTTTTT
CASSWGLAGESTGELFF
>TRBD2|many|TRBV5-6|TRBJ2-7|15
TGTGCCAGCAGCTATGACGGGAGGCCCATTTACGAGCAGTACTTC
CASSYDGRPIYEQYF
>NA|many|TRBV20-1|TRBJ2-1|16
TGCAGTGCTAGAGATCCGGGCGGTAGCTCCTACAATGAGCAGTTCTTC
CSARDPGGSSYNEQFF
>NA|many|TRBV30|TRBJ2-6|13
TGTGCCTGGAGCAAGACTGGGGCCAACGTCCTGACTTTC
CAWSKTGANVLTF
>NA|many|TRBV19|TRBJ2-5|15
TGTGCCAGTAGTCCCCCCGGAGGGCCGGGGGAGACCCAGTACTTC
CASSPPGGPGETQYF
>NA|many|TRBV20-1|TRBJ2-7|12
TGCAGTGCTAGACAGGGGTCTCACGAGCAGTACTTC
CSARQGSHEQYF
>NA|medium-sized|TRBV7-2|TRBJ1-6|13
TGTGCCAGCAGCTTAGGGGCCAGTTCACCCCTCCACTTT
CASSLGASSPLHF
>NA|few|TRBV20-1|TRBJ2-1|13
TGCAGTGCTGCGGGCCTTAGCTCCTGCGAGCAGTTCTTC
CSAAGLSSCEQFF